The 21 T cell receptor beta chains below come from one sample, sequenced in a study of blood T cells in healthy people across ages. With a J-beta primer mix and a sample-barcoded 5' primer, a second PCR ran about 6 to 11 cycles. Each CDR3 protein gets one entry after TCRdb re-called the 5' RACE reads with MiXCR. The data show about 1,400,000 distinct CDR3 sequences, 55% to 75% seen once. Sequencing input: blood. All receptors come from a man between 18 and 29 years old in good health.

The chain joins TRBV5-1 to TRBJ2-4; no clear D gene. V shed 3 bases and J shed 0 bases, with 13 bases lying between them. The CDR3 runs 16 residues. The V gene's germline CDR1 is SGHRS and CDR2 YFSETQ. CDR3 residues: CASSSSPRSAKNIQYF. The CDR3 DNA reads TGCGCCAGCAGCTCATCACCCAGATCAGCCAAAAACATTCAGTACTTC.

This chain connects TRBV7-2 to TRBJ2-3; 11 bases line up with TRBD2. CDR1 is SGHTA, CDR2 FQGNSA, per germline. The CDR3 consists of 17 residues. The J segment lost 4 bases and the V segment lost 5 bases, leaving 11 bases of the junction unmatched. The CDR3 DNA sequence: TGTGCCAGCAGCCGCTCTCTTAGCGGGAGGGCCGCAGATACGCAGTATTTT. This encodes CASSRSLSGRAADTQYF.

The chain carries TRBV20-1 and TRBJ2-3; 7 bases are a match to TRBD2. Germline CDR1 DFQATT, CDR2 SNEGSKA (reference sequence). The V gene end was trimmed by 6 bases and the J gene end by 0 bases; junction bases not matched to a gene: 6. The CDR3 runs to 14 residues. In nucleotides, the CDR3 is TGCAGTGCAGCGGGACTCGTAAGCACAGATACGCAGTATTTT. Its protein is CSAAGLVSTDTQYF.

The genes are TRBV28 and TRBJ2-3, with 8 bases that match TRBD2. This CDR3 has 12 amino acids. The germline gives CDR1 MDHEN, CDR2 SYDVKM. Trimming removed 5 bases from V and 8 bases from J; junction bases left unmatched: 3. The CDR3 spells CASSASGGTQYF. The CDR3 region has the DNA TGTGCCAGCAGTGCGAGCGGGGGTACGCAGTATTTT.

This clonotype has only a few counts. This may be a read error, as it is one base from a much larger clone. This chain uses TRBV20-1 with TRBJ2-1, with 9 bases that match TRBD2. Per the germline V gene, CDR1 is DFQATT and CDR2 is SNEGSKA (reference sequence). The V and J ends lost 3 bases and 4 bases, in that order; junction bases with no gene match: 4. The CDR3 runs 14 residues. The CDR3 is CSARVREGYNEQFF. In DNA, the CDR3 is TGCAGTGCTAGGGTGCGGGAGGGATACAATGAGCAGTTCTTC.

This chain links TRBV7-9 with TRBJ2-7; 10 nucleotides agree with TRBD1. This CDR3 contains 15 residues. Germline CDR1 SEHNR, CDR2 FQNEAQ (reference sequence). V lost 5 bases, J lost 3 bases, and 7 bases stayed unmatched. The CDR3 sequence: CASSPRDRGLYEQYF. The CDR3, as DNA: TGTGCCAGCAGCCCCCGTGACAGGGGGCTCTACGAGCAGTACTTC.

In DNA form, the CDR3 reads TGTGCCAGCAGCTTAAGGACGGGACCCTTAACACGACCCCCCCTCAATGAGCAGTTCTTC. It yields the protein CASSLRTGPLTRPPLNEQFF. This sequence joins TRBV7-2 and TRBJ2-1; D may be TRBD1 or TRBD2 (5 bases each). Germline V gives CDR1 SGHTA, CDR2 FQGNSA. CDR3 length equals 20 residues. Trimming removed 2 bases from V and 6 bases from J, with 29 bases in between.

This clonotype was detected a few times. The CDR3 loop is CASSQDLATDTQYF. Written as DNA, the CDR3 is TGTGCCAGCAGCCAAGATCTGGCCACAGATACGCAGTATTTT. The chain employs TRBV4-2 and TRBJ2-3; D not certain. Germline V gives CDR1 LGHNA, CDR2 YNFKEQ. The CDR3 is 14 amino acids. Trimming shortened V by 0 bases and J by 2 bases, and 6 bases separated the two germline ends.

A few counts support this clonotype. The chain links TRBV20-1 to TRBJ2-5; D is unclear. Trimming pared 0 bases from V and 5 bases from J, leaving 7 bases between. This CDR3 comprises 12 residues. Germline V gives CDR1 DFQATT, CDR2 SNEGSKA (reference sequence). CDR3 bases: TGCAGTGCTAGAGACGACGGGGAGACCCAGTACTTC. Residues: CSARDDGETQYF.

With regard to this clonotype: Sequence at one end of the junction differs from germline and may be a read error. The chain links TRBV29-1 to TRBJ2-1; 10 bases agree with TRBD1. Germline CDR1 reads SQVTM; CDR2 reads ANQGSEA. CDR3 length: 14 amino acids. The CDR3 spells CSVEGQGVDNEQFF. CDR3 DNA: TGCAGCGTCGAAGGACAGGGGGTCGACAATGAGCAGTTCTTC.

This clonotype showed up just a few times. This chain uses TRBV25-1 with TRBJ2-1, with D tentatively TRBD1 (5 bases). Per germline, CDR1 MGHDK and CDR2 SYGVNS. Trimming shortened V by 2 bases and J by 9 bases, and 20 bases separated the two germline ends. This CDR3 spans 16 amino acids. The CDR3 here is CASSENGNSRVGEQFF. The CDR3 bases are TGTGCCAGCAGTGAAAATGGGAATAGCAGGGTCGGTGAGCAGTTCTTC.

V is TRBV25-1 and J is TRBJ2-7; D perhaps matches TRBD2 (5 bases). Germline CDR1 MGHDK, CDR2 SYGVNS. This CDR3 has 13 amino acids. V lost 4 bases, J lost 2 bases, and 9 bases lay in between. The CDR3 DNA sequence: TGTGCCAGCAGTGTAGAGGGAACCTACGAGCAGTACTTC. Translation gives CASSVEGTYEQYF.

The chain has TRBV4-2 and TRBJ2-2, with 11 bases lining up with TRBD2. Germline V lookup: CDR1 LGHNA, CDR2 YNFKEQ. The CDR3 sequence is 19 residues long. V shed 1 base, J shed 0 bases, and the junction held 7 bases outside the gene matches. CDR3 sequence: CASSQGLAGGQTNTGELFF. The CDR3, as DNA: TGTGCCAGCAGCCAAGGGCTAGCGGGGGGCCAAACGAACACCGGGGAGCTGTTTTTT.

A single count supports this clonotype. The V gene is TRBV4-1, the J gene TRBJ1-2, with D unclear. Germline V gene lookup returns CDR1 MGHRA and CDR2 YSYEKL. V was clipped by 5 bases and J by 8 bases, with 15 bases between them. The CDR3 is made up of 13 amino acids. CDR3 sequence reads: CASSNPTFFGYTF. CDR3 nucleotides: TGCGCCAGCAGCAATCCAACCTTTTTCGGCTACACCTTC.

CDR3 bases: TGCAGCGCTGCCGGGACTCGGAGCTCCTACGAGCAGTACTTC. This gives the protein CSAAGTRSSYEQYF. The rearrangement joins TRBV29-1 to TRBJ2-7; a possible D gene is TRBD2 (6 bases). The CDR3 is made up of 14 amino acids. Trimming shortened V by 7 bases and J by 0 bases, and 16 bases separated the two germline ends. Germline CDR1 SQVTM, CDR2 ANQGSEA.

In its sample, this clonotype was seen a few times. This chain joins TRBV15 and TRBJ2-5; D remains unclear. Trimming stripped 4 bases from V and 1 base from J, with 10 bases between. The germline V gene encodes CDR1 LNHNV and CDR2 YYDKDF (reference sequence). CDR3 length: 14 amino acids. The CDR3 is CATSTTRIQETQYF. In DNA, the CDR3 is TGTGCCACCAGCACTACGAGGATCCAAGAGACCCAGTACTTC.

The chain carries TRBV4-2 and TRBJ2-1, with TRBD2 matching over 12 bases. V shed 4 bases and J 6 bases; nucleotides not matched to a gene: 4. Germline lookup yields CDR1 LGHNA and CDR2 YNFKEQ. The CDR3 extends over 15 amino acids. This chain's CDR3 is CASSRRTSGANEQFF. The CDR3 DNA reads as TGTGCCAGCAGCCGCCGGACTAGCGGGGCCAATGAGCAGTTCTTC.

The chain couples TRBV15 to TRBJ2-3, with D maybe TRBD2 (5 bases). The germline V gene has CDR1 LNHNV and CDR2 YYDKDF (reference sequence). Trimming stripped 0 bases from V and 8 bases from J, with 12 bases between. The CDR3 has 14 residues. Here the CDR3 DNA reads TGTGCCACCAGCAGAGATCTACGGGATTTTACGCAGTATTTT. This translates into CATSRDLRDFTQYF. The full variable domain, its missing parts supplied by reference TRBV15 and TRBJ2-3, is DAMVIQNPRYQVTQFGKPVTLSCSQTLNHNVMYWYQQKSSQAPKLLFHYYDKDFNNEADTPDNFQSRRPNTSFCFLDIRSPGLGDTAMYLCATSRDLRDFTQYFGPGTRLTVL.

As for this clonotype: Germline is not matched at one junction end, which may reflect a read error. The chain employs TRBV7-9 and TRBJ2-3; 9 nucleotides align to TRBD2. The CDR3 is 19 residues long. In germline, CDR1 is SEHNR, CDR2 FQNEAQ (reference sequence). CDR3: CASSVTRTSAGGSIDTQYF. The CDR3 DNA follows: TGTGCCAGCAGCGTTACACGGACTAGCGCGGGGGGTAGCATAGATACGCAGTATTTT.

In regard to this clonotype: No conserved phenylalanine or tryptophan ends this CDR3, so it is likely a read error. The V call is TRBV12-3 or TRBV12-4, the J call TRBJ2-7; D not resolved. The ends were cut back, 5 bases at V and 5 bases at J, with 10 bases in the middle. The CDR3 is made up of 12 amino acids. The CDR3 DNA sequence: TGTGCCAGCAGTCCTAAGGCCCACGAGCAGTACCTC. Encoded protein: CASSPKAHEQYL.

This clonotype appeared once. The gene calls are TRBV2 and TRBJ2-2; TRBD1 might be the D (5 bases). Trimming removed 10 bases at V and 1 base at J, with 7 bases between. The length of the CDR3 is 12 residues. Germline loops: CDR1 SNHLY, CDR2 FYNNEI. DNA for the CDR3: TGTGCCAATACAGGGAACACCGGGGAGCTGTTTTTT. It codes for CANTGNTGELFF.